This TCR beta chain appears in the sequencing data of a study of CD8+ T cells in alopecia areata. At the level of the study: Those treated were given oral tofacitinib at 5 to 10 mg twice daily.

V lost 6 bases and J lost 0; bases outside the gene matches: 3. The CDR3 runs to 13 residues. Germline CDR1 reads SQVTM; CDR2 reads ANQGSEA. RNA extraction and reverse transcription yielded cDNA as sequencing template. Data came from immunoSEQ multiplex PCR; TCRdb stores just in-frame clones and leaves some out. The top ten hold 1.5% to 2% of the sample, which has 170,000 or so clones, around 63% seen once. A remark on this clone: Its antigen is as yet unknown. Other DNA sequences from this sample encode an identical CDR3 as well.

Study-level points and caveats: Besides other cells, scalp samples also yield sequences of resident alphabeta T cells from normal skin.

The TCR originated in a human donor with alopecia areata. This sequence joins TRBV29-1 and TRBJ1-1, with 8 bases aligning to TRBD1. Sequencing was performed on CD4+ T cells sorted from blood, taken at week 0. The CDR3 region is CSVETGVNTEAFF. In nucleotides, the CDR3 is TGCAGCGTCGAGACAGGGGTGAACACTGAAGCTTTCTTT.